This paragraph reports one T cell receptor beta chain. Its antigen is undetermined. Treatment was busulfan-fludarabine conditioning, a marrow graft, and cyclophosphamide on days +3 and +4. Germline CDR1 reads MNHNS; CDR2 reads SASEGT. The CDR3 runs to 12 residues. The V gene lost 4 bases and the J gene lost 3 bases, with 6 bases spanning the gap. Produced via immunoSEQ multiplex PCR; TCRdb's table is partial and in-frame only. The sample lists approximately 11,000 clones; more than 75% were seen once. The entry originates in a study of T cells after posttransplantation cyclophosphamide. General study findings and limits: Donor CD8+ memory clones often dominated recipient blood repertoires at later times. After PTCy, TRB diversity resembled that of CNI/methotrexate controls.

The clonotype comes from a young adult male patient who received an allogeneic stem cell transplant from a related donor, was CMV-positive, and had acute GVHD only. Among the T cells, some may be from the graft donor. V usage is TRBV6-1 and J usage is TRBJ1-2, with D unclear. The sequenced sample was CD4+ T cells sorted from PBMCs, obtained after allogeneic stem cell transplant with posttransplant cyclophosphamide. The CDR3: CASSVRHYGYTF. In nucleotides, the CDR3 is TGTGCCAGCAGTGTGAGGCACTATGGCTACACCTTC.